These 30 T cell receptor beta chains share one sample of origin, sequenced in a study of OX40 agonist ivuxolimab in advanced cancers. Sequencing used immunoSEQ multiplex PCR; TCRdb keeps in-frame clones, though not all of them. The sample contains approximately 42,000 clones, 70% to 90% of which appear only once. Sequenced here: CD4+ or CD8+ T cells sorted from blood, sampled in a trial of the OX40 agonist ivuxolimab. These receptor sequences come from an adult with an advanced solid tumor such as melanoma, head and neck, liver or kidney cancer.

This clone was recorded once. This rearrangement joins TRBV6-4 to TRBJ2-3, with 9 bases aligning to TRBD1. Germline lookup yields CDR1 MRHNA and CDR2 SNTAGT. The J segment lost 2 bases and the V segment lost 6 bases, leaving 6 bases of the junction unmatched. CDR3 length: 15 amino acids. CDR3 in amino acids: CASSAGTGPTDTQYF. The DNA of the CDR3 is TGTGCCAGCAGCGCCGGGACAGGGCCCACAGATACGCAGTATTTT.

This chain connects TRBV30 to TRBJ2-5, with D unresolved. The CDR3 has 15 residues. V was clipped by 5 bases and J by 5 bases, with 21 bases between them. The germline V gene has CDR1 GTSNPN and CDR2 SVGIG (reference sequence). The CDR3 bases are TGTGCCTGGCACACCTGGGCTTCGTTGGGGGAGACCCAGTACTTC. The encoded protein is CAWHTWASLGETQYF.

A single count supports this clone. The V and J genes are TRBV6-1 and TRBJ1-2; TRBD1 might be the D (6 bases). CDR1 MNHNS and CDR2 SASEGT come from the germline V gene. The CDR3 runs to 15 residues. V lost 7 bases to trimming and J lost 4 bases, with 19 bases between them. The CDR3 sequence: CASTPGADTAYGYTF. The CDR3, as DNA: TGTGCCAGCACCCCAGGGGCAGATACGGCCTATGGCTACACCTTC.

The J gene is TRBJ1-2, the V gene TRBV4-3, with TRBD1 identical over 7 bases. V lost 2 bases, J lost 1 base, and 7 bases stayed unmatched. The CDR3 sequence is 16 residues long. CDR1 LGHNA and CDR2 YSLEER come from the germline V gene. The CDR3 reads CASSQLQGPYNYGYTF. The CDR3 region has the DNA TGCGCCAGCAGCCAACTACAGGGGCCCTATAACTATGGCTACACCTTC.

This clone was counted a single time. The genes are TRBV7-8 and TRBJ1-4; D uncertain. This CDR3 has 15 residues. Germline lookup yields CDR1 SGHVS and CDR2 FQNEAQ. V lost 1 base and J lost 8, with 14 bases in between. CDR3 amino acids: CASSLDGSSREKLFF. The DNA for the CDR3 is TGTGCCAGCAGCTTAGACGGGAGTTCGAGAGAAAAACTGTTTTTT.

The genes are TRBV7-7 and TRBJ2-5; 8 nucleotides align to TRBD1. This CDR3 region has 15 residues. Germline V gives CDR1 SSHAT, CDR2 FNYEAQ (reference sequence). V lost 5 bases and J lost 2; bases outside the gene matches: 7. CDR3 coding DNA: TGTGCCAGCAGCCCCGGGACAGGACGACAAGAGACCCAGTACTTC. Translating gives CASSPGTGRQETQYF.

A single count supports this clone. The rearrangement uses TRBV2 and TRBJ2-3; the D is unclear. Germline V gene sequence: CDR1 SNHLY, CDR2 FYNNEI. The V end was cut by 4 bases, the J end by 2 bases, with 4 bases between. This CDR3 spans 12 amino acids. The CDR3 nucleotides read TGTGCCAGCAGTGTATCCACAGATACGCAGTATTTT. This sequence encodes CASSVSTDTQYF.

The chain has TRBV5-4 and TRBJ1-1; possible D gene TRBD1, 6 bases. Germline V gene sequence: CDR1 SGHNT, CDR2 YYREEE (reference sequence). CDR3 length: 14 amino acids. The ends were cut back, 3 bases at V and 1 base at J, with 10 bases in the middle. CDR3 DNA sequence: TGTGCCAGCAGCTGGAAGGGGGGGAACACTGAAGCTTTCTTT. As protein: CASSWKGGNTEAFF.

The rearrangement uses TRBV15 and TRBJ2-1; 8 bases are shared with TRBD1. The CDR3 is made up of 18 amino acids. The germline gives CDR1 LNHNV, CDR2 YYDKDF (reference sequence). Trimming took 9 bases from V and 5 from J; bases not matched to a gene: 21. The CDR3 spells CATHRPGGLGHLNNEQFF. The DNA for the CDR3 is TGTGCCACTCATCGACCAGGGGGCCTCGGCCACCTAAACAATGAGCAGTTCTTC.

The rearrangement links TRBV6-5 to TRBJ2-5; possibly TRBD1 or TRBD2 for D (5 bases each). The CDR3 covers 13 residues. Germline-derived CDR1 and CDR2 are MNHEY and SVGAGI. Trimming removed 1 base from V and 5 bases from J, with 8 bases in between. The CDR3 coding sequence is TGTGCCAGCAGTTACTTGGGGGAGGAGACCCAGTACTTC. Translating it yields CASSYLGEETQYF.

V and J are TRBV9 and TRBJ1-6; D remains ambiguous. Per the germline V gene, CDR1 is SGDLS and CDR2 is YYNGEE. CDR3 length: 13 amino acids. The ends were cut back, 1 base at V and 9 bases at J, with 8 bases in the middle. The CDR3 DNA sequence: TGTGCCAGCAGCGTATCCTCCGCTTCACCCCTCCACTTT. This translates into CASSVSSASPLHF.

This clone has a single count. The V gene is TRBV5-1, the J gene TRBJ2-7; D gene ambiguous. CDR3 length equals 14 residues. Trimming cost V 3 bases and J 1 base, with 11 bases left between them. Germline CDR1 SGHRS, CDR2 YFSETQ. CDR3 in DNA: TGCGCCAGCAGCTCTCGACCGTCTTCCTACGAGCAGTACGTC. As protein: CASSSRPSSYEQYV.

The rearrangement uses TRBV2 and TRBJ2-7; 7 bases match TRBD2. Germline-derived CDR1 and CDR2 are SNHLY and FYNNEI. The length of the CDR3 is 14 residues. Trimming took 4 bases from V and 6 from J; bases not matched to a gene: 9. CDR3 in DNA: TGTGCCAGCAGTGTATCTGGACTAGTCTTCGAGCAGTACTTC. It codes for CASSVSGLVFEQYF.

The V call is TRBV2, the J call TRBJ2-5; D is perhaps TRBD1 (5 bases). Germline V gene lookup returns CDR1 SNHLY and CDR2 FYNNEI. Trimming removed 1 base from V and 5 bases from J, with 11 bases in between. The CDR3 is made up of 14 amino acids. The CDR3 region has the DNA TGTGCCAGCAGTGAAGTAGGGCCAGGGGAGACCCAGTACTTC. Its translation: CASSEVGPGETQYF.

This clone occurred a few times. V and J are TRBV9 and TRBJ1-2; 8 bases match TRBD1. V lost 4 bases to trimming and J lost 6 bases; unmatched junction nucleotides: 8. There are 14 residues in the CDR3. From germline, CDR1 is SGDLS and CDR2 YYNGEE. CDR3 residues: CASSFGQGGNGYTF. In DNA form, the CDR3 reads TGTGCCAGCAGCTTCGGACAGGGCGGAAATGGCTACACCTTC. The variable domain in full, with the rest retrieved from reference TRBV9 and TRBJ1-2, is DSGVTQTPKHLITATGQRVTLRCSPRSGDLSVYWYQQSLDQGLQFLIQYYNGEERAKGNILERFSAQQFPDLHSELNLSSLELGDSALYFCASSFGQGGNGYTFGSGTRLTVV.

The V and J genes are TRBV7-2 and TRBJ2-3; D is tentatively TRBD1 or TRBD2 (6 bases each). Germline V gene sequence: CDR1 SGHTA, CDR2 FQGNSA. V was cut by 1 base and J by 3 bases, with 17 bases left in between. The CDR3 is 17 residues long. CDR3 nucleotides: TGTGCCAGCAGCTTAGGTTCGGGGGCGTGGGTAACAGATACGCAGTATTTT. It is translated as CASSLGSGAWVTDTQYF.

V usage is TRBV11-2 and J usage is TRBJ1-1; 9 nucleotides align to TRBD1. The ends lost 7 bases at V and 5 bases at J; junction bases unmatched: 11. The V gene's germline CDR1 is SGHAT and CDR2 FQNNGV. CDR3 length equals 15 residues. Here the CDR3 DNA reads TGTGCCAGCATGACGGGACAGGGATTGACTACTGAAGCTTTCTTT. Translating it yields CASMTGQGLTTEAFF.

This rearrangement joins TRBV27 to TRBJ1-2, with D unresolved. The CDR3 is made up of 12 amino acids. The V gene lost 2 bases and the J gene lost 4 bases, with 5 bases spanning the gap. Germline V lookup: CDR1 MNHEY, CDR2 SMNVEV (reference sequence). The CDR3 sequence is CASSLLGYGYTF. Here the CDR3 DNA reads TGTGCCAGCAGTTTACTTGGCTATGGCTACACCTTC.

This chain links TRBV19 with TRBJ2-5; TRBD2 agrees at 11 bases. Germline V gene data show CDR1 as LNHDA and CDR2 as SQIVND (reference sequence). J gave up 3 bases and V 3 bases, and 3 bases lay outside the gene matches. The CDR3 totals 15 residues. The CDR3 sequence: CASSIALAGEETQYF. Here the CDR3 DNA reads TGTGCCAGTAGTATTGCACTAGCGGGAGAAGAGACCCAGTACTTC. Full variable domain (outside the CDR3, taken from reference TRBV19 and TRBJ2-5): DGGITQSPKYLFRKEGQNVTLSCEQNLNHDAMYWYRQDPGQGLRLIYYSQIVNDFQKGDIAEGYSVSREKKESFPLTVTSAQKNPTAFYLCASSIALAGEETQYFGPGTRLLVL.

This rearrangement joins TRBV7-2 to TRBJ2-4; 12 bases fit TRBD2. V shed 5 bases, J shed 11 bases, and the junction held 10 bases outside the gene matches. CDR3 length equals 15 residues. CDR1 is SGHTA, CDR2 FQGNSA, per germline. The CDR3 reads CASSPRLAGDRVQYF. CDR3 DNA: TGTGCCAGCAGCCCGCGACTAGCGGGAGATCGTGTTCAGTACTTC.

The chain links TRBV11-2 to TRBJ2-1; the D gene is possibly TRBD2 (7 bases). There are 15 residues in the CDR3. The V end was cut by 5 bases, the J end by 4 bases, with 15 bases between. The germline CDR1 and CDR2 sequences are SGHAT and FQNNGV. The CDR3 nucleotides read TGTGCCAGCAGCCCGGGGGCTAGCGGTTACAATGAGCAGTTCTTC. Translating gives CASSPGASGYNEQFF.

The chain combines TRBV7-3 with TRBJ2-1, with TRBD2 matching over 7 bases. The CDR3 is 16 residues long. V lost 5 bases to trimming and J lost 7 bases; unmatched junction nucleotides: 14. Germline CDR1 and CDR2: SGHTA and FQGTGA. In DNA, the CDR3 is TGTGCCAGCAGCCCCCTCTCAAGGCCCGGGGGGAATGAGCAGTTCTTC. Amino acids: CASSPLSRPGGNEQFF.

The rearrangement joins TRBV28 to TRBJ1-6; 7 nucleotides match TRBD1. J lost 9 bases, V lost 3 bases, and 5 bases had no gene match. This CDR3 is built from 14 residues. The germline V gene has CDR1 MDHEN and CDR2 SYDVKM. CDR3: CASSLAGGGSPLHF. The CDR3 coding sequence is TGTGCCAGCAGTTTGGCAGGGGGGGGTTCACCCCTCCACTTT.

This clone was seen once. Here the CDR3 reads CAIRVQGEVAEAFF. CDR3 DNA: TGTGCCATCAGAGTACAGGGAGAGGTTGCTGAAGCTTTCTTT. J is TRBJ1-1 and V is TRBV10-3; a possible D gene is TRBD1 (6 bases). The CDR3 has 14 residues. Trimming left V 6 bases short and J 6 bases short, with 17 bases between. Germline CDR1 is ENHRY and CDR2 is SYGVKD.

The CDR3 DNA sequence: TGTGCCAGCAGTGAAATGGGCGGCCTCTACGAGCAGTACGTC. It specifies CASSEMGGLYEQYV. The chain has TRBV6-1 and TRBJ2-7, with no clear D. Germline V lookup: CDR1 MNHNS, CDR2 SASEGT. V gave up 2 bases and J gave up 3 bases, with 11 bases separating them. CDR3 size: 14 residues.

J is TRBJ2-7 and V is TRBV4-3, with 9 bases that match TRBD2. J was trimmed by 6 bases and V by 0 bases; bases with no gene match: 6. Per the germline V gene, CDR1 is LGHNA and CDR2 is YSLEER. This CDR3 is 15 amino acids long. The CDR3 sequence is CASSQDPSSGVEQYF. The CDR3 region has the DNA TGCGCCAGCAGCCAAGATCCTTCTAGCGGGGTCGAGCAGTACTTC.

This clone was detected only a few times. V and J are TRBV19 and TRBJ1-2; a weak D match, TRBD1 (5 bases). Deletions cut 7 bases from V and 4 bases from J, with 10 bases between. CDR1 is LNHDA and CDR2 is SQIVND in the germline V gene (reference sequence). The CDR3 totals 12 residues. In DNA form, the CDR3 reads TGTGCCAGTACAGGGTTAATCTATGGCTACACCTTC. Protein: CASTGLIYGYTF.

This sequence joins TRBV5-1 and TRBJ2-5; perhaps D is TRBD1 or TRBD2 (5 bases each). In germline, CDR1 is SGHRS, CDR2 YFSETQ. Trimming left V 1 base short and J 5 bases short, with 12 bases between. This CDR3 region has 14 residues. The CDR3, as DNA: TGCGCCAGCAGCTTGCTGGGGGTAGGTGAGACCCAGTACTTC. Its translation is CASSLLGVGETQYF.

The J gene is TRBJ1-1, the V gene TRBV21-1; the table's D call of TRBD1 was not tested on the DNA. TRBV21-1 corresponds to a pseudogene. The CDR3 spans 17 residues. CDR3 in DNA: TGTGCCAGCACCCGTCTCAGGACAGGGTTAATAAATAAAGAAGCTTTCTTT. Its translation: CASTRLRTGLINKEAFF.

V usage is TRBV25-1 and J usage is TRBJ1-2, with D unresolved. Germline values: CDR1 MGHDK, CDR2 SYGVNS. This CDR3 is built from 15 residues. V lost 2 bases, J lost 4 bases, and 14 bases lay in between. CDR3 amino acids: CASSEVGSGVYGYTF. The CDR3 DNA reads as TGTGCCAGCAGTGAAGTGGGAAGTGGGGTCTATGGCTACACCTTC.